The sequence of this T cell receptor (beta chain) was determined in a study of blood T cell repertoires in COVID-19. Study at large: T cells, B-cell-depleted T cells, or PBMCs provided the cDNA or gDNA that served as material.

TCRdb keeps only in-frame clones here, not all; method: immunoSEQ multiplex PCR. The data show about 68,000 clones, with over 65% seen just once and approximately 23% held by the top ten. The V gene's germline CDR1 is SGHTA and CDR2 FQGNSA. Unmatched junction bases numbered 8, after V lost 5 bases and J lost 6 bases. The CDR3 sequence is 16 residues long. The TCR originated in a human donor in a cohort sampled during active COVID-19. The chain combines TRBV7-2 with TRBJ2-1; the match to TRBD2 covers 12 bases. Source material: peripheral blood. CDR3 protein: CASSPHRLAGANEQFF. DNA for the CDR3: TGTGCCAGCAGCCCCCACCGACTAGCGGGAGCCAATGAGCAGTTCTTC. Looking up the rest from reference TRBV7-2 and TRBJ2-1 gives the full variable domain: GAGVSQSPSNKVTEKGKDVELRCDPISGHTALYWYRQSLGQGLEFLIYFQGNSAPDKSGLPSDRFSAERTGGSVSTLTIQRTQQEDSAVYLCASSPHRLAGANEQFFGPGTRLTVL.